This T cell receptor beta chain was recovered during a study of blood T cell repertoires in COVID-19. TCRdb keeps only in-frame clones here, not all; method: immunoSEQ multiplex PCR. The profile shows approximately 69,000 clones, around three quarters of them singletons. The sample consisted of peripheral blood. This clonotype originated in a man in his fifties or sixties with acute or convalescent COVID-19.

In nucleotides, the CDR3 is TGTGCCAGCAGTGAAGAGGGATCAGCGGGTACCCTCGGGGCTAATGAAAAACTGTTTTTT. Residues: CASSEEGSAGTLGANEKLFF. V usage is TRBV2 and J usage is TRBJ1-4; D is ambiguous. Per the germline V gene, CDR1 is SNHLY and CDR2 is FYNNEI. The CDR3 sequence is 20 residues long. V lost 1 base and J lost 3, with 24 bases in between.